This TCR beta chain was captured in a study of cytomegalovirus exposure and HLA in healthy donors. Sequenced by immunoSEQ multiplex PCR; TCRdb stores in-frame clones only, minus some. Here the sample spans around 300,000 clones, 70% to 90% being singletons. In regard to this clone: Antigen unknown.

The validation cohort, a group of 100 to 150 subjects, included the donors and was separate from the approximately 680-subject first cohort. Study-wide findings and caveats: Diagnosis of cytomegalovirus status made by the classifier reportedly showed high specificity and sensitivity. Rare TCR sequences dominated, though some public TCRs recurred in many donors.

This clonotype was sampled from a woman in her late teens or twenties in good health and CMV-seronegative. Sequenced material: PBMCs.

The CDR3 spells CASSSSRGAGEKLFF. CDR3 DNA sequence: TGTGCCAGCAGCTCCAGTCGGGGGGCTGGGGAAAAACTGTTTTTT. J is TRBJ1-4 and V is TRBV7-2, with TRBD1 as a possible D gene (6 bases). The CDR3 totals 15 residues. CDR1 and CDR2 from the germline V gene are SGHTA and FQGNSA. Trimming took 4 bases from V and 8 from J, leaving 17 bases between them.